These 19 T cell receptor beta chains were all obtained from the same sample, sequenced in a study of cytomegalovirus exposure and HLA in healthy donors. The PCR employed 60 Vbeta primers together with 13 Jbeta primers. Libraries were prepared by immunoSEQ multiplex PCR; TCRdb keeps only in-frame clonotypes and omits some of them. The data hold over 150,000 clones, with 60% to 85% observed a single time. Sequenced sample: PBMCs. The receptor source for this set is a woman aged 40-49 years in good health and CMV-seronegative.

This sequence joins TRBV28 and TRBJ1-4, with D tentatively TRBD1 (5 bases). V lost 6 bases and J 7 bases, leaving 15 bases between the germline ends. The CDR3 contains 14 residues. The germline V gene encodes CDR1 MDHEN and CDR2 SYDVKM. CDR3: CASSETVLGEKLFF. The CDR3 coding sequence is TGTGCCAGCAGCGAGACAGTCCTCGGTGAAAAACTGTTTTTT.

The J gene is TRBJ2-5, the V gene TRBV6-5; TRBD2 agrees at 10 bases. The trim removed 4 bases at V and 5 bases at J, leaving 4 bases unmatched. Germline CDR1 and CDR2: MNHEY and SVGAGI. This CDR3 has 14 amino acids. The CDR3 DNA is TGTGCCAGCAGTTCCCTTAGCGGGAGGGAGACCCAGTACTTC. Translation gives CASSSLSGRETQYF.

The V and J genes are TRBV6-5 and TRBJ1-1; weak D call: TRBD1 (6 bases). The CDR3 consists of 12 residues. The V gene's germline CDR1 is MNHEY and CDR2 SVGAGI. Trimming pared 9 bases from V and 4 bases from J, leaving 12 bases between. The CDR3 loop is CASQSGATEAFF. CDR3 coding DNA: TGTGCCAGTCAGTCAGGGGCCACTGAAGCTTTCTTT.

The V gene is TRBV10-1, the J gene TRBJ2-3; 7 nucleotides match TRBD2. CDR3 length: 15 residues. The junction had 6 bases not matched to a gene; V was cut back by 6 bases and J by 0 bases. Germline V gene lookup returns CDR1 WNHNN and CDR2 SYGVQD (reference sequence). This CDR3 is CASRIGGLSTDTQYF. CDR3 coding DNA: TGCGCCAGCAGGATTGGGGGACTAAGCACAGATACGCAGTATTTT.

V gene TRBV28 combines with J gene TRBJ1-6; 7 bases match TRBD1. CDR1 and CDR2 (germline): MDHEN, SYDVKM. Trimming removed 10 bases from V and 9 bases from J; junction bases left unmatched: 9. The CDR3 has 13 residues. The CDR3 region is CANRGQGGSPLHF. The CDR3 DNA reads TGTGCCAACCGGGGTCAGGGGGGTTCACCCCTCCACTTT.

The chain joins TRBV4-1 to TRBJ1-5; 8 bases agree with TRBD1. After removal of 4 bases from V and 6 bases from J, the junction contained 8 bases not matched to a gene. Looked up from germline, CDR1 is MGHRA and CDR2 is YSYEKL. CDR3 size: 15 residues. The DNA of the CDR3 is TGCGCCAGCAGCCTCTCCCCAGGGGGCAGTCAGCCCCAGCATTTT. Its protein product is CASSLSPGGSQPQHF.

The chain employs TRBV2 and TRBJ1-2; D is possibly TRBD1 (5 bases). The CDR3 covers 15 residues. Germline V CDR1 and CDR2: SNHLY, FYNNEI. V lost 8 bases and J lost 4, with 20 bases in between. The CDR3 spells CASRRSGVGSYGYTF. In DNA form, the CDR3 reads TGTGCCAGCCGGCGTTCGGGGGTAGGGAGCTATGGCTACACCTTC.

This clone showed up just a few times. The rearrangement joins TRBV28 to TRBJ1-2, with TRBD1 as a possible D gene (5 bases). V lost 1 base and J 1 base, leaving 13 bases between the germline ends. CDR3 size: 16 residues. Germline CDR1 reads MDHEN; CDR2 reads SYDVKM. DNA for the CDR3: TGTGCCAGCAGTTTATTGGGGGAGGGACTTAACTATGGCTACACCTTC. Translation: CASSLLGEGLNYGYTF.

The gene calls are TRBV30 and TRBJ1-2; the match to TRBD1 covers 9 bases. CDR1 is GTSNPN, CDR2 SVGIG, per germline (reference sequence). This CDR3 spans 15 amino acids. With V trimmed by 2 bases and J by 5 bases, 9 bases remained unmatched. CDR3 protein: CAWSSPGQGTYGYTF. For the CDR3, the DNA is TGTGCCTGGAGTAGTCCGGGACAGGGAACTTATGGCTACACCTTC.

This clone was found once. The rearrangement joins TRBV27 to TRBJ1-5, with TRBD1 matching 9 bases. V was clipped by 5 bases and J by 6 bases; unmatched bases: 11. The CDR3 contains 16 residues. CDR1 MNHEY and CDR2 SMNVEV come from the germline V gene (reference sequence). The CDR3 protein is CASSPKTGGASQPQHF. DNA for the CDR3: TGTGCCAGCAGTCCTAAAACAGGGGGCGCGAGTCAGCCCCAGCATTTT.

The chain carries TRBV23-1 and TRBJ1-1; 7 positions match TRBD1. TRBV23-1 is noted as an ORF with a role that remains uncertain. The CDR3 totals 14 residues. J lost 3 bases, V lost 4 bases, and 5 bases had no gene match. CDR3 coding DNA: TGCGCCAGCAGTCCTCCCGACAGGGACACTGAAGCTTTCTTT. The encoded protein is CASSPPDRDTEAFF.

This sequence joins TRBV6-1 and TRBJ2-5; tentatively, D is TRBD1 (5 bases). Between the trimmed V and J ends, which lost 7 bases and 1 base, there was a span of 16 bases. The CDR3 covers 15 residues. Germline-derived CDR1 and CDR2 are MNHNS and SASEGT. The CDR3 DNA reads TGTGCCAGCACCACGGCACAGGCTGGCCAAGAGACCCAGTACTTC. This codes for CASTTAQAGQETQYF.

The V gene is TRBV30, the J gene TRBJ1-1; 7 positions match TRBD1. This CDR3 has 13 residues. Trimming cost V 5 bases and J 0 bases; bases outside gene matches: 3. CDR1 and CDR2 (germline): GTSNPN, SVGIG (reference sequence). This chain's CDR3 is CAWARGLNTEAFF. CDR3 coding DNA: TGTGCCTGGGCAAGGGGGCTGAACACTGAAGCTTTCTTT.

The rearrangement joins TRBV5-1 to TRBJ2-1; D is uncertain. Trimming took 1 base from V and 0 from J, leaving 8 bases between them. Germline V gives CDR1 SGHRS, CDR2 YFSETQ. The CDR3 sequence is 15 residues long. CDR3 DNA sequence: TGCGCCAGCAGCTTGACTACCCCCTCCTACAATGAGCAGTTCTTC. This sequence encodes CASSLTTPSYNEQFF.

The V and J genes are TRBV6-9 and TRBJ2-5; TRBD1 is a possible D gene (5 bases). The closer fit of TRBJ2-7 to the DNA end suggests the J call may be wrong. This CDR3 contains 16 residues. Germline CDR1 MNHGY, CDR2 SVAAGI. CDR3 in DNA: TGTGCCAGCAGTTATCTAAAGACAGTCTTTACCTACGAGCAGTACTTC. Amino acids: CASSYLKTVFTYEQYF.

This clone appeared a few times. The rearrangement links TRBV6-5 to TRBJ1-1, with unresolved D. The germline V gene has CDR1 MNHEY and CDR2 SVGAGI. There are 13 residues in the CDR3. The V and J ends lost 11 bases and 1 base respectively, with 14 bases between them. Here the CDR3 reads CADRGNRNTEAFF. The CDR3, as DNA: TGTGCCGATCGCGGTAATCGGAACACTGAAGCTTTCTTT.

This clone has only a few counts. The chain employs TRBV7-9 and TRBJ1-2; a possible D gene is TRBD1 (5 bases). V lost 3 bases to trimming and J lost 0 bases, with 11 bases between them. CDR1 is SEHNR, CDR2 FQNEAQ, per germline (reference sequence). There are 15 residues in the CDR3. The CDR3 is CASSFGAPANYGYTF. CDR3 bases: TGTGCCAGCAGCTTTGGGGCTCCAGCTAACTATGGCTACACCTTC.

This chain joins TRBV6-5 and TRBJ2-7, with D perhaps matching TRBD1 (6 bases). Germline-derived CDR1 and CDR2 are MNHEY and SVGAGI. The CDR3 is made up of 15 amino acids. The V end was cut by 5 bases, the J end by 2 bases, with 16 bases between. CDR3 region: CASSRRPRGPYEQYF. The CDR3 DNA reads TGTGCCAGCAGTCGCCGCCCCAGGGGACCCTACGAGCAGTACTTC.

The rearrangement joins TRBV6-6 to TRBJ2-5, with D perhaps TRBD1 (6 bases). The end of the DNA aligns better with TRBJ2-7, so the J call may be wrong. CDR3 size: 14 residues. Germline CDR1 reads MNHNY; CDR2 reads SVGAGI (reference sequence). CDR3 amino acids: CASNRDIRLHEQYF. The DNA of the CDR3 is TGTGCCAGCAACCGGGACATAAGGCTCCACGAGCAGTACTTC.